The 5 T cell receptor beta chains below were found in one sample sequenced in a study of OX40 agonist ivuxolimab in advanced cancers. The table came from immunoSEQ multiplex PCR; TCRdb's copy has only in-frame clones and leaves some out. The top ten hold approximately 1% of the sample, which has approximately 130,000 clones, about 93% seen once. Material: CD4+ or CD8+ T cells sorted from blood, obtained in a trial of the OX40 agonist ivuxolimab. Receptor source: an adult with an advanced solid tumor such as melanoma, head and neck, liver or kidney cancer.

This chain connects TRBV6-1 to TRBJ2-3, with 10 bases aligning to TRBD1. V gave up 2 bases and J gave up 3 bases; unmatched junction bases: 8. CDR1 is MNHNS, CDR2 SASEGT, per germline. The CDR3 is made up of 17 amino acids. DNA of the CDR3: TGTGCCAGCAGTGAACGGTTGGACAGGGGGGGAACAGATACGCAGTATTTT. Residues: CASSERLDRGGTDTQYF.

The CDR3 protein is CASSLETSPQHF. The CDR3 DNA reads as TGTGCCAGCAGCTTAGAAACTTCGCCCCAGCATTTT. The chain combines TRBV7-2 with TRBJ1-5; D is unclear. The CDR3 is 12 amino acids. Deletions cut 1 base from V and 9 bases from J, with 7 bases between. Germline V gene lookup returns CDR1 SGHTA and CDR2 FQGNSA.

The chain recombines TRBV6-6 with TRBJ1-2, with D possibly matching TRBD1 (5 bases). Trimming stripped 0 bases from V and 7 bases from J, with 15 bases between. CDR3 length: 15 residues. Germline CDR1 and CDR2: MNHNY and SVGAGI (reference sequence). CDR3 bases: TGTGCCAGCAGTTACTCGATCTTGGGGCAGGCTGGCTACACCTTC. Its translation: CASSYSILGQAGYTF.

This chain links TRBV6-6 with TRBJ1-2; D is perhaps TRBD1 (6 bases). From germline, CDR1 is MNHNY and CDR2 SVGAGI (reference sequence). The CDR3 contains 15 residues. Trimming took off 4 bases at V and 0 bases at J, with 12 bases between the two ends. CDR3 DNA sequence: TGTGCCAGCAGTTTAGACAGGATAGCTAACTATGGCTACACCTTC. The encoded protein is CASSLDRIANYGYTF.

The chain is built from TRBV10-3 and TRBJ2-1; D is perhaps TRBD1 (5 bases). The CDR3 spans 14 residues. Germline lookup yields CDR1 ENHRY and CDR2 SYGVKD. V was cut by 2 bases and J by 6 bases, with 11 bases left in between. CDR3: CAISEGARANEQFF. CDR3 nucleotide sequence: TGTGCCATCAGTGAGGGGGCCAGGGCCAATGAGCAGTTCTTC.